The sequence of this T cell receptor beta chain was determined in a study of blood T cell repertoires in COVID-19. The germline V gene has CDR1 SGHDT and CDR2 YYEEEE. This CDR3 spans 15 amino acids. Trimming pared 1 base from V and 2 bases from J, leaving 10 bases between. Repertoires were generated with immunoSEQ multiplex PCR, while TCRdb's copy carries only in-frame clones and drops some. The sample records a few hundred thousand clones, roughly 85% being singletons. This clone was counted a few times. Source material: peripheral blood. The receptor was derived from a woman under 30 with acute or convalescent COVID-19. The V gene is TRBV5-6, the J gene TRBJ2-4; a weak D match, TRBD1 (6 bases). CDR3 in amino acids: CASSLPGETKNIQYF. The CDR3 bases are TGTGCCAGCAGCTTGCCAGGGGAAACCAAAAACATTCAGTACTTC.